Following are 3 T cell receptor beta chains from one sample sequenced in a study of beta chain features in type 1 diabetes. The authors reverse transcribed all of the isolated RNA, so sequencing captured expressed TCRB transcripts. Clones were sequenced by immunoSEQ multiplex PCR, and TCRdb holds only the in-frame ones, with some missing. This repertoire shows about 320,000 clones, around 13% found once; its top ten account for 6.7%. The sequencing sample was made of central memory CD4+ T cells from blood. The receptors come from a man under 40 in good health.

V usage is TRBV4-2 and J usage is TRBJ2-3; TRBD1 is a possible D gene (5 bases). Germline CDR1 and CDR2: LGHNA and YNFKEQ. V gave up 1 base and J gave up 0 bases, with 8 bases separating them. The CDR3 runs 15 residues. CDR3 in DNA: TGTGCCAGCAGCCAAGTTGGGGCTAGCACAGATACGCAGTATTTT. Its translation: CASSQVGASTDTQYF.

The CDR3 DNA reads as TGTGCCAGCAGCTGGGCGCGGGGGGTCCAAGAGACCCAGTACTTC. Encoded protein: CASSWARGVQETQYF. The J gene is TRBJ2-5, the V gene TRBV7-8, with 8 bases matching TRBD2. The CDR3 covers 15 residues. Germline lookup yields CDR1 SGHVS and CDR2 FQNEAQ. J gave up 1 base and V 4 bases, and 5 bases lay outside the gene matches.

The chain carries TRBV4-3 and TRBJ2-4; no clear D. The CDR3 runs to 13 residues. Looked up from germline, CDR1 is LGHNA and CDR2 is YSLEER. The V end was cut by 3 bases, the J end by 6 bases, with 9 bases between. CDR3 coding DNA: TGCGCCAGCAGCCACTCGACTGCAAACATTCAGTACTTC. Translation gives CASSHSTANIQYF.